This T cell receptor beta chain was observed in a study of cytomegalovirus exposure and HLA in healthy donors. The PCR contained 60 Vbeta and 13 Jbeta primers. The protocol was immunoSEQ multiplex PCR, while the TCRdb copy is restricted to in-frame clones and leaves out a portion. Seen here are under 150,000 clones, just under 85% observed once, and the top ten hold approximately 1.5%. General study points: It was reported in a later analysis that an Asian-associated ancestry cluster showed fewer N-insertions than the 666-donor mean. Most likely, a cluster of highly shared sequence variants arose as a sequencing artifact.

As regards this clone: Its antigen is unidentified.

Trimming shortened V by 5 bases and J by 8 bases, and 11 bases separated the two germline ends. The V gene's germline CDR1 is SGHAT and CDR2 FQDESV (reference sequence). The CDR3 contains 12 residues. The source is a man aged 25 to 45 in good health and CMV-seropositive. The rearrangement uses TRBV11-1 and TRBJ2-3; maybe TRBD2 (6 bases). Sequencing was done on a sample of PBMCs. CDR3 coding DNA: TGTGCCAGCAGCCCCGGAGCGGGTACGCAGTATTTT. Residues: CASSPGAGTQYF. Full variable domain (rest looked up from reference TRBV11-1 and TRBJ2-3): EAEVAQSPRYKITEKSQAVAFWCDPISGHATLYWYRQILGQGPELLVQFQDESVVDDSQLPKDRFSAERLKGVDSTLKIQPAELGDSAMYLCASSPGAGTQYFGPGTRLTVL.